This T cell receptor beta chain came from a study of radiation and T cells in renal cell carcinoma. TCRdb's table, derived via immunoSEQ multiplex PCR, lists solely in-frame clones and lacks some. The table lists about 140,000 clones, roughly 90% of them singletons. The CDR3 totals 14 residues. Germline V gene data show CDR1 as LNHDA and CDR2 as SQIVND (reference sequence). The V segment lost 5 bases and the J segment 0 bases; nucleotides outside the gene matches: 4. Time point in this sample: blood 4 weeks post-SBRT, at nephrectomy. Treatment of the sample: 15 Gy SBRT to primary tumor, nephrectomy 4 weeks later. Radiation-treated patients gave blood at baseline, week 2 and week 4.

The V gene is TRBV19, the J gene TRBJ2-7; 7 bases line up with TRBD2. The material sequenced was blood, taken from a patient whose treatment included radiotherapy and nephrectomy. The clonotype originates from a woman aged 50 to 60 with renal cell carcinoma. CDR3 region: CASSLSGDSYEQYF. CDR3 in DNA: TGTGCCAGTAGTCTCAGCGGGGACTCCTACGAGCAGTACTTC.